This T cell receptor beta chain was recovered during a study of T cells after yellow fever vaccination. Making TCR cDNA involved 5'RACE template switching, which added UMIs and a universal primer site. TCRdb reprocessed the 5' RACE reads via MiXCR and lists one record per CDR3 protein. The sample shows about 510,000 distinct CDR3 sequences, 21% of them seen only once. Germline V gene lookup returns CDR1 SQVTM and CDR2 ANQGSEA. This CDR3 contains 9 residues. The TCR was taken from a young man who received the YFV17D yellow fever vaccine. The sequences come from PBMCs, collected approximately 22 days after the first yellow fever vaccination. This chain uses TRBV29-1 with TRBJ2-2, with unresolved D. As DNA, the CDR3 is TGCGCCCCGACCGGGGAGCTGTTTTTT. Protein product: CAPTGELFF.